This is a list of T cell receptor beta chains from one sample in a study of T cells after posttransplantation cyclophosphamide. Data came from immunoSEQ multiplex PCR; TCRdb stores just in-frame clones and leaves some out. The table has tens of thousands of clones, around 90% seen once. Specimen: PBMCs, collected roughly 59 days after allogeneic stem cell transplant with posttransplant cyclophosphamide. These receptors were taken from a male patient aged 55 to 70 who received an allogeneic stem cell transplant from a related donor and was CMV-positive. Some T cells could come from the graft donor. CDR3s include the opening cysteine and the closing phenylalanine or tryptophan. D genes are given only for firm matches. Clone size is stated in some rows and not others, as once, few, many or a class when expanded.

D gene	V gene	clone size	J gene	CDR3 protein
-	TRBV7-6	-	TRBJ2-7	CASSQEGRREQYF
TRBD1	TRBV5-4	-	TRBJ1-2	CASSPRQGTTNYGYTF
-	TRBV6-5	-	TRBJ1-5	CASSLLKGFNQPQHF
TRBD1	TRBV12-5	once	TRBJ2-5	CASGLPSTGEETQYF
-	TRBV19	-	TRBJ1-2	CASSRQLYGYTF
TRBD2	TRBV5-1	-	TRBJ2-5	CASSLERGSQETQYF
TRBD1	TRBV29-1	-	TRBJ1-1	CSVGTGSTEAFF
-	TRBV6-5	-	TRBJ2-2	CASSPTSGTGELFF
-	TRBV5-1	-	TRBJ1-2	CASSLAVQGRGYTF
TRBD1	TRBV9	-	TRBJ1-1	CASSPRTGRLSPAFF
TRBD1	TRBV9	-	TRBJ2-7	CASSPGTGLAEQYF
TRBD1	TRBV7-6	-	TRBJ2-5	CASSARGQGQKGGQYF
TRBD1	TRBV5-4	-	TRBJ1-2	CASSSRTGTNYGYTF
-	TRBV4-1	few	TRBJ2-1	CASSQVPPSYRDEQFF
-	TRBV5-1	-	TRBJ1-2	CASGGASRVEGYTF
TRBD1	TRBV6-5	-	TRBJ1-5	CASSLTGTGDQPQHF
-	TRBV4-1	-	TRBJ1-6	CASSQERGYRDTPNSYNSPLHF
TRBD1	TRBV2	-	TRBJ1-4	CASSDKGQTTPTNEKLFF
-	TRBV5-4	-	TRBJ1-1	CASSQGSNTEAFF
-	TRBV6-5	-	-	CASSRPGFGEQYF
-	TRBV10-2	-	TRBJ1-2	CASGLQGGGYTF
TRBD2	TRBV9	-	TRBJ2-2	CASSVAGGAWNTGELFF
-	TRBV11-2	-	TRBJ1-2	CASSIRRGRVAQGYTF
TRBD1	TRBV2	few	TRBJ1-5	CASSTDRGIGNQPQHF
TRBD1	TRBV4-1	once	TRBJ2-2	CASRTGGSYNTGELFF
TRBD1	TRBV7-2	-	TRBJ2-2	CASSFWTGWTGELFF
-	TRBV11-2	-	TRBJ1-2	CASSSPRVPGNYGYTF
-	TRBV19	-	TRBJ1-3	CASSMLGPRTGNTIYF
-	TRBV5-6	-	TRBJ2-2	CASSSSGTGELFF
-	TRBV7-9	-	TRBJ2-2	CASSFDSNTGELFF
TRBD1	TRBV2	-	TRBJ2-5	CASSSTGEQTQYF
TRBD2	TRBV6-5	-	TRBJ2-4	CASTQAGGNIQYF
-	TRBV6-5	few	TRBJ1-5	CASSLGGGPNQPQHF
TRBD1	TRBV6-1	-	TRBJ1-2	CASSMGQGNYGYTF
-	TRBV4-1	-	TRBJ2-4	CASSPARLGLTKNIQYF
TRBD2	TRBV5-1	-	TRBJ2-1	CASSLASGGAPEQFF
-	TRBV10-3	-	TRBJ1-4	CAISEFGGLDEKLFF
-	TRBV30	-	TRBJ2-5	CAWKPVGGPAGTQYF
-	TRBV15	-	TRBJ2-2	CATSRMSWAPGELFF
-	TRBV5-5	-	TRBJ2-2	CASSLSASHAGELFF
-	TRBV6-1	-	TRBJ1-1	CASSARGLNTEAFF
-	TRBV25-1	-	TRBJ2-3	CASSQSGDTQYF
-	TRBV7-9	-	TRBJ1-5	CASSSGGNQPQHF
TRBD1	TRBV11-2	-	TRBJ1-1	CASSRQGAVGDTEAFF
TRBD2	TRBV7-6	-	TRBJ2-2	CASSPTPSGGAMGGELFF
-	TRBV4-1	-	TRBJ2-3	CASSPRGARQGESKTDTQYF
TRBD1	TRBV7-8	-	TRBJ1-2	CASSLRQGIEGYTF
-	TRBV9	-	TRBJ2-7	CASSAHLSDDEQYF
-	TRBV5-6	-	TRBJ2-7	CASSQVGKRDILREQYF